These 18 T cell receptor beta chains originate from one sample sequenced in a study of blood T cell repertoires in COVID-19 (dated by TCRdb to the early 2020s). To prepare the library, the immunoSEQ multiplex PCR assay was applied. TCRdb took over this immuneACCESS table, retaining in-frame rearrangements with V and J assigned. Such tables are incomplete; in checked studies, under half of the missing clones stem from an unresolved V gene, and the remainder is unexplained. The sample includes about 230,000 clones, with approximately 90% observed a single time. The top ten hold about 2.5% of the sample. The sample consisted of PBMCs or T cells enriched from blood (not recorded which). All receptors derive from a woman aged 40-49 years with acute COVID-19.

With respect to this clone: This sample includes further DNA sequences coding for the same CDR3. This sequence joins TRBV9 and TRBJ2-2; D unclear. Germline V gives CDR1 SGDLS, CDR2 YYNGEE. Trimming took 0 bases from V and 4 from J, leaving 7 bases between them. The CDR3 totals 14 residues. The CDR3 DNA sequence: TGTGCCAGCAGCGTAGTAGCCGGCACCGGGGAGCTGTTTTTT. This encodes CASSVVAGTGELFF. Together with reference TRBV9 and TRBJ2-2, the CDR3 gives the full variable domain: DSGVTQTPKHLITATGQRVTLRCSPRSGDLSVYWYQQSLDQGLQFLIQYYNGEERAKGNILERFSAQQFPDLHSELNLSSLELGDSALYFCASSVVAGTGELFFGEGSRLTVL.

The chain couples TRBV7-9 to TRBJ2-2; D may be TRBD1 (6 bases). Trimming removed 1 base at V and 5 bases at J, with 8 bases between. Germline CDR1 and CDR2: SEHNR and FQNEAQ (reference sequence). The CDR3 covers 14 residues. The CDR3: CASSLDRATGELFF. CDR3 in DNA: TGTGCCAGCAGCTTAGACAGGGCAACCGGGGAGCTGTTTTTT.

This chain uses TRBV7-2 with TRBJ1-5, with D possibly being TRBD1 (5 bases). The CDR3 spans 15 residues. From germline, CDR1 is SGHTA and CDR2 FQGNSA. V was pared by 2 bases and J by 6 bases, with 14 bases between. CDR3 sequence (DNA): TGTGCCAGCAGCTTAAGCCTCGGGCAGGGTCAGCCCCAGCATTTT. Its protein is CASSLSLGQGQPQHF.

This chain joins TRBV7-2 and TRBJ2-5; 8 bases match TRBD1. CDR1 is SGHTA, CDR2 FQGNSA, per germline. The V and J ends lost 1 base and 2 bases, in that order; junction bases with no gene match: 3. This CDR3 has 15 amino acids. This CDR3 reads CASSLGGQGQETQYF. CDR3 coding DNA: TGTGCCAGCAGCTTAGGAGGACAGGGTCAAGAGACCCAGTACTTC. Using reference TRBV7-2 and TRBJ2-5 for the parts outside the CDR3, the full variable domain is GAGVSQSPSNKVTEKGKDVELRCDPISGHTALYWYRQSLGQGLEFLIYFQGNSAPDKSGLPSDRFSAERTGGSVSTLTIQRTQQEDSAVYLCASSLGGQGQETQYFGPGTRLLVL.

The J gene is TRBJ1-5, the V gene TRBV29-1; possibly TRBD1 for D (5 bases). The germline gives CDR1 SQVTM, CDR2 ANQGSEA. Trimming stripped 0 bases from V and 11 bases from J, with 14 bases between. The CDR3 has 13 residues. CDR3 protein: CSVEDYGGVSQHF. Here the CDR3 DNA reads TGCAGCGTTGAAGATTACGGGGGGGTGTCCCAGCATTTT.

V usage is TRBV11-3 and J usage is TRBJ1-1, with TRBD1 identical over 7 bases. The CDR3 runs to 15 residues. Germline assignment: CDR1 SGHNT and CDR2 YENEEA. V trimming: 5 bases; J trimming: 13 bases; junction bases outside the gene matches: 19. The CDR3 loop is CASSPYPTTGRSGFF. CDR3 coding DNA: TGTGCCAGCAGCCCTTACCCTACGACAGGGCGAAGCGGTTTCTTT.

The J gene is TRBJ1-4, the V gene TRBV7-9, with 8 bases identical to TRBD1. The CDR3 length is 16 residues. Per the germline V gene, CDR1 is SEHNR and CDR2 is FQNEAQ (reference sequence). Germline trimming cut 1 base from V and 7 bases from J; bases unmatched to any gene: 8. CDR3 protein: CASSLDGVQGAEKLFF. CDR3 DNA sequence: TGTGCCAGCAGCTTAGATGGGGTCCAGGGGGCTGAAAAACTGTTTTTT.

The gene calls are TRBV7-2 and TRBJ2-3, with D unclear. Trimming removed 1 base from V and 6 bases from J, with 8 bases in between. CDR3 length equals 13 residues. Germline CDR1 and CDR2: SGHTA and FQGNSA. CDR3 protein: CASSLDLSDTQYF. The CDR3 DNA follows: TGTGCCAGCAGCTTAGATCTGTCGGATACGCAGTATTTT.

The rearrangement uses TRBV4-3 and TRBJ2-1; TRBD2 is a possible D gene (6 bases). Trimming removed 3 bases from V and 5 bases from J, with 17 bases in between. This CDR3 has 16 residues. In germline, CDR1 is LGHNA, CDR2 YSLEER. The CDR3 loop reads CASSQYGEALDNEQFF. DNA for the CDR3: TGCGCCAGCAGCCAGTACGGGGAGGCCCTCGACAATGAGCAGTTCTTC.

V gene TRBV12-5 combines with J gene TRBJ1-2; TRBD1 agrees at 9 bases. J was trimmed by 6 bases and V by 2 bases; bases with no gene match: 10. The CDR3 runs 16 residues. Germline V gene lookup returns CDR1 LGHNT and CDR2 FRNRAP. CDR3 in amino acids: CASGLNLGQGRDGYTF. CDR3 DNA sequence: TGTGCTAGTGGTTTGAACCTCGGACAGGGGAGAGATGGCTACACCTTC.

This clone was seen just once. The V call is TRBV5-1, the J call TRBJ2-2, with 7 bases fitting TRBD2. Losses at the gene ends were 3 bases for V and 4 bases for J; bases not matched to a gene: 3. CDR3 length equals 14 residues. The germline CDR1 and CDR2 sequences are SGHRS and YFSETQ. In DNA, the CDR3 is TGCGCCAGCAGCTACGGGACTACCACCGGGGAGCTGTTTTTT. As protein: CASSYGTTTGELFF.

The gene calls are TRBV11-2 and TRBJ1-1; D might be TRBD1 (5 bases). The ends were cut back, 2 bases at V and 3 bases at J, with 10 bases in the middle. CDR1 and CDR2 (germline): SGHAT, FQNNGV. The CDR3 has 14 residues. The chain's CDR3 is CASSLQGVDTEAFF. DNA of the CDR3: TGTGCCAGCAGCTTACAGGGCGTGGACACTGAAGCTTTCTTT.

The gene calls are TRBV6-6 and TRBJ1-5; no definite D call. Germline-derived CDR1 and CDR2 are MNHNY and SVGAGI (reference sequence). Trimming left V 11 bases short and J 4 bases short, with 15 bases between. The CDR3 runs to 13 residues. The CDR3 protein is CAATGGPNQPQHF. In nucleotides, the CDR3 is TGTGCCGCAACCGGCGGCCCAAATCAGCCCCAGCATTTT.

CDR3 sequence reads: CSVGDRGDTEAFF. The CDR3, as DNA: TGCAGCGTTGGGGACAGGGGAGACACTGAAGCTTTCTTT. The chain is built from TRBV29-1 and TRBJ1-1, with 10 bases identical to TRBD1. Germline V gives CDR1 SQVTM, CDR2 ANQGSEA. Trimming took 4 bases from V and 3 from J; bases not matched to a gene: 2. The CDR3 has 13 amino acids.

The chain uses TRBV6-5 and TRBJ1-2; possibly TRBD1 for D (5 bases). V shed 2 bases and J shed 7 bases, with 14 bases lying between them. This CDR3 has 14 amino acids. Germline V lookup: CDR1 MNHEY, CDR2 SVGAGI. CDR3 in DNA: TGTGCCAGCAGTTACCTGGACGGGGGTGGTGGCTACACCTTC. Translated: CASSYLDGGGGYTF.

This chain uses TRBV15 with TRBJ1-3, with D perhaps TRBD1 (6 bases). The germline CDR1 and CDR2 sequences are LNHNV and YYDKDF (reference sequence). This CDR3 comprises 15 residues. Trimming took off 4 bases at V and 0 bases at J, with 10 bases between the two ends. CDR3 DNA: TGTGCCACCAGCAACAGGGCAAGCTCTGGAAACACCATATATTTT. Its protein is CATSNRASSGNTIYF.

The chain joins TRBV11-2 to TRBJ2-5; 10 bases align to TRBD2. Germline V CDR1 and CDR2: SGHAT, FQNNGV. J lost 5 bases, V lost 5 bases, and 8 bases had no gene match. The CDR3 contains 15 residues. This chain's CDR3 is CASSRSGGPGETQYF. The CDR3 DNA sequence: TGTGCCAGCAGCCGTAGCGGGGGGCCGGGGGAGACCCAGTACTTC. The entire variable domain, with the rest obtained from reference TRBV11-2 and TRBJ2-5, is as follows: EAGVAQSPRYKIIEKRQSVAFWCNPISGHATLYWYQQILGQGPKLLIQFQNNGVVDDSQLPKDRFSAERLKGVDSTLKIQPAKLEDSAVYLCASSRSGGPGETQYFGPGTRLLVL.

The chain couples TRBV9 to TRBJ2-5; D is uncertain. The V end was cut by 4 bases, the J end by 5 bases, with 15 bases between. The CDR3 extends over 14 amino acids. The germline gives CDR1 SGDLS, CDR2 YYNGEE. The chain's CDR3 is CASSPFLVPETQYF. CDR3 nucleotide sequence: TGTGCCAGCAGCCCCTTCCTAGTTCCGGAGACCCAGTACTTC.